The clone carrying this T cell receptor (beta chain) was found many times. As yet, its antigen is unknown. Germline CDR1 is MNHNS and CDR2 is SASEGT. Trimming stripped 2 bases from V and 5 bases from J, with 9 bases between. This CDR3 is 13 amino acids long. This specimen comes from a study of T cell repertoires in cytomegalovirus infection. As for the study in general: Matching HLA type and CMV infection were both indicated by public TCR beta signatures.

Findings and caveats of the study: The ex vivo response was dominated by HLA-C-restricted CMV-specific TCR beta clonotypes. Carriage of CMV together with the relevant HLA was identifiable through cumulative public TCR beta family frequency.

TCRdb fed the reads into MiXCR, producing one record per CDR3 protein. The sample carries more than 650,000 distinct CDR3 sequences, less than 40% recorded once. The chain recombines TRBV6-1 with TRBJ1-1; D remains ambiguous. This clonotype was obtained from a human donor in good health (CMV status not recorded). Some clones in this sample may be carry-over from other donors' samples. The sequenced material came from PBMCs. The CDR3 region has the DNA TGTGCCAGCAGTGAACCCCACTCGACTGAAGCTTTCTTT. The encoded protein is CASSEPHSTEAFF.